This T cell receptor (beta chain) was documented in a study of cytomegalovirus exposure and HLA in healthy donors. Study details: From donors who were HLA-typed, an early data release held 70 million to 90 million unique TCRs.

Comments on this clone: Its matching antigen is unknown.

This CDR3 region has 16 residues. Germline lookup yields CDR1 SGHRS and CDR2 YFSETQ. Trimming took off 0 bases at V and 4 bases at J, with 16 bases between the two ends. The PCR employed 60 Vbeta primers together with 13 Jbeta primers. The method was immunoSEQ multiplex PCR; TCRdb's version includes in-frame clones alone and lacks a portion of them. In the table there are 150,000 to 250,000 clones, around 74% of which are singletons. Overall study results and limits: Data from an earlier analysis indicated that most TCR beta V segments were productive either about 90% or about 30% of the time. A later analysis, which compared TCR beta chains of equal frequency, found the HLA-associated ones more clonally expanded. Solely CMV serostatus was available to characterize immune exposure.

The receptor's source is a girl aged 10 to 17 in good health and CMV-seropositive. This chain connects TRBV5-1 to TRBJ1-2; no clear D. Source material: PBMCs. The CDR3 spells CASSLAGDGSLYGYTF. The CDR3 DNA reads TGCGCCAGCAGCTTGGCCGGGGATGGGTCTCTCTATGGCTACACCTTC.